The 9 T cell receptor beta chains reported below all come from one sample, sequenced in a study of cytomegalovirus exposure and HLA in healthy donors. With 60 Vbeta and 13 Jbeta primers, the PCR was carried out. Here immunoSEQ multiplex PCR was the method, and the copy in TCRdb shows in-frame clones only, minus some. The profile shows tens of thousands of clones, 82% of them singletons. The specimen was PBMCs. Every receptor here comes from a woman aged 18-29 years in good health and CMV-seronegative.

DNA of the CDR3: TGCGCCAGCAGCCAAGACAGTCGAAGTTACAGGCCCACTGAAGCTTTCTTT. It is translated as CASSQDSRSYRPTEAFF. This rearrangement joins TRBV4-1 to TRBJ1-1; a weak D match, TRBD1 (5 bases). Trimming left V 0 bases short and J 4 bases short, with 18 bases between. The CDR3 extends over 17 amino acids. Germline V gene lookup returns CDR1 MGHRA and CDR2 YSYEKL.

The genes are TRBV10-3 and TRBJ1-5; TRBD1 agrees at 10 bases. J gave up 5 bases and V 1 base, and 5 bases lay outside the gene matches. Germline CDR1 is ENHRY and CDR2 is SYGVKD. The CDR3 totals 16 residues. The CDR3 region has the DNA TGTGCCATCAGTGAGTTTGGACAGGGGGGCCATCAGCCCCAGCATTTT. Translating gives CAISEFGQGGHQPQHF.

The chain employs TRBV5-4 and TRBJ1-3, with 7 positions matching TRBD1. The CDR3 totals 16 residues. Trimming cost V 3 bases and J 0 bases; bases outside gene matches: 6. Germline lookup yields CDR1 SGHNT and CDR2 YYREEE (reference sequence). The CDR3 sequence is CASSSDRVSSGNTIYF. CDR3 DNA: TGTGCCAGCAGCTCTGACAGGGTGAGCTCTGGAAACACCATATATTTT.

This clone was detected once. The rearrangement uses TRBV2 and TRBJ2-7; 15 bases align to TRBD2. In germline, CDR1 is SNHLY, CDR2 FYNNEI. The CDR3 length is 14 residues. The J segment lost 4 bases and the V segment lost 8 bases, leaving 3 bases of the junction unmatched. The CDR3 spells CASRGLAGGYEQYF. CDR3 nucleotides: TGTGCCAGCCGCGGACTAGCGGGAGGGTACGAGCAGTACTTC.

This chain connects TRBV19 to TRBJ2-7, with TRBD1 as a possible D gene (8 bases). Deletions cut 11 bases from V and 6 bases from J, with 26 bases between. The CDR3 runs to 15 residues. The germline V gene has CDR1 LNHDA and CDR2 SQIVND (reference sequence). CDR3 amino acids: CASQGGDRYSREQYF. CDR3 in DNA: TGTGCCTCCCAGGGGGGGGACAGGTACTCCCGCGAGCAGTACTTC.

The V and J genes are TRBV28 and TRBJ1-6, with TRBD1 as a possible D gene (5 bases). This CDR3 comprises 16 residues. The germline V gene encodes CDR1 MDHEN and CDR2 SYDVKM. V lost 2 bases and J lost 7, with 15 bases in between. The DNA for the CDR3 is TGTGCCAGCAGTTTAACGACAGTTGATGGCAATTCACCCCTCCACTTT. It is translated as CASSLTTVDGNSPLHF. The full variable domain, completed using reference TRBV28 and TRBJ1-6, is DVKVTQSSRYLVKRTGEKVFLECVQDMDHENMFWYRQDPGLGLRLIYFSYDVKMKEKGDIPEGYSVSREKKERFSLILESASTNQTSMYLCASSLTTVDGNSPLHFGNGTRLTVT.

The V gene is TRBV9, the J gene TRBJ1-4; no definite D call. V lost 0 bases to trimming and J lost 5 bases, with 8 bases between them. This CDR3 region has 14 residues. Germline assignment: CDR1 SGDLS and CDR2 YYNGEE. The CDR3 coding sequence is TGTGCCAGCAGCGTAGGGGCAGTGAATGAAAAACTGTTTTTT. Amino acids: CASSVGAVNEKLFF.

The rearrangement joins TRBV6-1 to TRBJ2-5, with D perhaps TRBD2 (6 bases). V lost 8 bases, J lost 1 base, and 17 bases lay in between. The CDR3 spans 15 residues. In germline, CDR1 is MNHNS, CDR2 SASEGT. CDR3 nucleotide sequence: TGTGCCAGCTCATGGGTAGCGGAGATCCAAGAGACCCAGTACTTC. Protein sequence: CASSWVAEIQETQYF.

V and J are TRBV7-8 and TRBJ2-1; 9 bases fit TRBD2. Trimming took 5 bases from V and 4 from J; bases not matched to a gene: 3. The germline V gene has CDR1 SGHVS and CDR2 FQNEAQ. CDR3 length equals 14 residues. The DNA of the CDR3 is TGTGCCAGCAGCCGACTAGCGGATTACAATGAGCAGTTCTTC. This encodes CASSRLADYNEQFF.